This T cell receptor (beta chain) was recorded in a study of cytomegalovirus exposure and HLA in healthy donors. Turning to the study itself: Roughly four fifths of more than 300 genotyped donors fell in the Caucasian-associated ancestry cluster. Whole-study results and caveats: The study had only CMV serostatus as immune exposure information. According to the study, around 150 TCR beta chains were cytomegalovirus-associated. Per a prior analysis, the majority of TCR beta V segments were productive roughly 90% or roughly 30% of the time.

With 60 Vbeta and 13 Jbeta primers, the PCR was carried out. Clones were sequenced by immunoSEQ multiplex PCR, and TCRdb holds only the in-frame ones, with some missing. The sample yields some 110,000 clones, around 70% seen once. V was trimmed by 6 bases and J by 0 bases, leaving 12 bases between them. Germline V lookup: CDR1 MDHEN, CDR2 SYDVKM. The CDR3 runs to 15 residues. In the case of this clone: The antigen remains undetermined.

This chain joins TRBV28 and TRBJ1-3; D possibly corresponds to TRBD1 (5 bases). This receptor was obtained from a boy between 5 and 17 years old in good health and CMV-seronegative. Specimen: PBMCs. CDR3 in DNA: TGTGCCAGCAGGGATTCAACAGGCTCTGGAAACACCATATATTTT. Translation: CASRDSTGSGNTIYF.